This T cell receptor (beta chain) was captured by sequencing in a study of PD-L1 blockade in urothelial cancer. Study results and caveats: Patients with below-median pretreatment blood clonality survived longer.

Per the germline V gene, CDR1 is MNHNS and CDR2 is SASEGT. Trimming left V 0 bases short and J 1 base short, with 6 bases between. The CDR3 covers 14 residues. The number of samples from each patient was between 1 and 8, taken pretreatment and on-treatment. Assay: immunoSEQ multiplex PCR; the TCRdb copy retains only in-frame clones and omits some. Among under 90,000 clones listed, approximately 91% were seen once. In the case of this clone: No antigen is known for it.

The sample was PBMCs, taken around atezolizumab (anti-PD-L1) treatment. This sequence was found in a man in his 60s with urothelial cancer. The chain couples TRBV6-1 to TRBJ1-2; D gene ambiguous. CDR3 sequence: CASSEARDNYGYTF. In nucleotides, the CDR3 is TGTGCCAGCAGTGAAGCGAGGGATAACTATGGCTACACCTTC.